The clone carrying this T cell receptor beta chain occurred many times. Germline lookup yields CDR1 LNHDA and CDR2 SQIVND (reference sequence). This CDR3 has 15 residues. V gave up 3 bases and J gave up 2 bases, with 13 bases separating them. The sequenced template was RNA, covering the TCR beta CDR3 region. The library came from an HTBI-primed first-round RT-PCR and a second-round multiplex PCR. In TCRdb, the multiplex PCR reads were re-called with MiXCR into one record per CDR3 protein. Here the sample spans 650,000 to 900,000 distinct CDR3 sequences, 35% to 50% being singletons. The data derive from a study of Graves' ophthalmopathy and Graves' hyperthyroidism.

The chain couples TRBV19 to TRBJ1-1; D is unresolved. The source material was peripheral blood. The clonotype originates from an adult man with Graves' ophthalmopathy. In DNA, the CDR3 is TGTGCCAGTAGTATTGCTCTCGCAGCCAACACTGAAGCTTTCTTT. Amino acid sequence: CASSIALAANTEAFF.